This T cell receptor (beta chain) was identified during a study of cytomegalovirus exposure and HLA in healthy donors. Germline V gene sequence: CDR1 SGHTA, CDR2 FQGTGA. This CDR3 contains 16 residues. V lost 3 bases, J lost 6 bases, and 17 bases lay in between. Study conclusions and caveats: When the data were analyzed later, several of the most significant clusters appeared to be linked to common viral pathogens.

Use of 60 Vbeta and 13 Jbeta primers characterized the PCR. Using immunoSEQ multiplex PCR, the repertoire was profiled, and TCRdb retains in-frame clones only, with some absent. The sample yields some 140,000 clones, about 74% seen once. A note on this clone: Its antigen remains unidentified.

The TCR originated in a young man in good health and CMV-seronegative. Sequenced material: PBMCs. The chain joins TRBV7-3 to TRBJ2-2; D may be TRBD2 (6 bases). The CDR3 loop is CASSFGLRDWAGELFF. The CDR3 nucleotides read TGTGCCAGCAGCTTTGGTCTGCGGGATTGGGCCGGGGAGCTGTTTTTT.